Each of the 8 T cell receptor beta chains below was sequenced from the same sample in a study of vaccination and CD4 T cells after COVID-19. An Oncomine TCR Beta short-read assay was used to sequence the DNA from cultured CD4+ T cells. TCRdb reanalysed the PCR reads using MiXCR and keeps one entry per CDR3 protein. The sample has around 20,000 distinct CDR3 sequences, around half seen once. These receptors have no identified antigens. Treatment noted: roughly ten-day PBMC culture with coronavirus spike peptide pools or control peptides (ViraFEST assay). The material sequenced was CD4+ T cells from blood, cultured in vitro. These receptor sequences come from a human donor who had recovered from COVID-19.

The chain joins TRBV27 to TRBJ2-2; no definite D call. The CDR3 contains 17 residues. V lost 5 bases and J lost 4, with 20 bases in between. CDR1 is MNHEY and CDR2 is SMNVEV in the germline V gene (reference sequence). The CDR3 sequence is CASSPRNLAAFTGELFF. The CDR3 DNA follows: TGTGCCAGCAGTCCCCGGAATCTCGCCGCTTTCACCGGGGAGCTGTTTTTT.

The chain recombines TRBV7-2 with TRBJ1-2, with 7 bases matching TRBD1. Trimming at V came to 4 bases and at J to 6 bases, leaving 5 bases not matched to a gene. Germline lookup yields CDR1 SGHTA and CDR2 FQGNSA. The CDR3 has 13 amino acids. The CDR3: CASSSTTGNGYTF. The CDR3 region has the DNA TGTGCCAGCAGCTCTACGACAGGGAATGGCTACACCTTC.

V is TRBV6-2 or TRBV6-3 and J is TRBJ1-2; 7 positions match TRBD1. CDR1 MNHEY and CDR2 SVGEGT come from the germline V gene. The CDR3 is made up of 15 amino acids. V dropped 5 bases and J dropped 4; count of bases not matched to a gene: 10. The chain's CDR3 is CASSKTGNIPYGYTF. CDR3 nucleotides: TGTGCCAGCAGTAAGACAGGGAATATTCCCTATGGCTACACCTTC.

This sequence joins TRBV28 and TRBJ2-5, with a weak D call TRBD2 (6 bases). This CDR3 contains 14 residues. The V gene lost 7 bases and the J gene lost 0 bases, with 12 bases spanning the gap. The germline gives CDR1 MDHEN, CDR2 SYDVKM. In DNA, the CDR3 is TGTGCCAGCACCTCTGCGGGGTACCAAGAGACCCAGTACTTC. It specifies CASTSAGYQETQYF.

In its sample, this clonotype was seen a few times. The chain is built from TRBV11-3 and TRBJ2-3; 7 bases agree with TRBD2. Germline CDR1 and CDR2: SGHNT and YENEEA. Trimming removed 0 bases from V and 9 bases from J; junction bases left unmatched: 9. CDR3 length equals 15 residues. The CDR3 here is CASSLDSGPVRTQYF. CDR3 nucleotides: TGTGCCAGCAGCTTAGATAGCGGGCCCGTGAGGACGCAGTATTTT.

The J gene is TRBJ1-5, the V gene TRBV6-1; TRBD1 agrees at 10 bases. The CDR3 runs to 15 residues. CDR1 is MNHNS and CDR2 is SASEGT in the germline V gene. V trimming: 8 bases; J trimming: 5 bases; junction bases outside the gene matches: 9. CDR3 loop: CASGRTGGTDQPQHF. The CDR3 DNA follows: TGTGCCAGCGGTAGGACAGGGGGGACCGATCAGCCCCAGCATTTT.

This sequence joins TRBV28 and TRBJ1-5; D not certain. V gave up 2 bases and J gave up 0 bases, with 11 bases separating them. CDR3 length: 16 amino acids. The germline CDR1 and CDR2 sequences are MDHEN and SYDVKM. CDR3 amino acids: CASSLEQLYSNQPQHF. For the CDR3, the DNA is TGTGCCAGCAGTTTAGAACAGCTCTATAGCAATCAGCCCCAGCATTTT.

This chain joins TRBV5-4 and TRBJ2-5, with 9 bases identical to TRBD1. V shed 4 bases, J shed 3 bases, and the junction held 1 base outside the gene matches. The CDR3 is 13 amino acids. Germline lookup yields CDR1 SGHNT and CDR2 YYREEE (reference sequence). The CDR3 DNA reads TGTGCCAGCAGCCGGACAGGGGAAGAGACCCAGTACTTC. It codes for CASSRTGEETQYF.